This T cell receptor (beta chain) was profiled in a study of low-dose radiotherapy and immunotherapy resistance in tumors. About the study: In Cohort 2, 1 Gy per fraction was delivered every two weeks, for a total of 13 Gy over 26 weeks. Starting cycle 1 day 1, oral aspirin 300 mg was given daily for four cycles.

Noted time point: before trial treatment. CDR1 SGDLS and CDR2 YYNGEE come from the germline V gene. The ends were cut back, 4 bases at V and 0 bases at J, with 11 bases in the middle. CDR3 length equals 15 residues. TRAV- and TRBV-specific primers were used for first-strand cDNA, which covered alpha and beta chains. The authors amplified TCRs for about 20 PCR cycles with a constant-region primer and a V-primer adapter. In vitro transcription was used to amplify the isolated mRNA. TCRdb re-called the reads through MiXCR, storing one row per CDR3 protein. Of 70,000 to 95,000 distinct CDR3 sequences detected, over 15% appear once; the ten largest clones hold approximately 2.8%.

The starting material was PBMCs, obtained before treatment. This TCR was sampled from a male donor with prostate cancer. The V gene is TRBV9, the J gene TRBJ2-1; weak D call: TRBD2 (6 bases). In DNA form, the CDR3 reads TGTGCCAGCAGCTTCACGGAGGGCTCCTACAATGAGCAGTTCTTC. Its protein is CASSFTEGSYNEQFF.